This entry is about one TCR beta chain. Its antigen is not identified. Memory CD4+ T cells were sorted as CD4+CD45RO+CD25- cells. Constant-region reverse primers amplified full-length variable regions, followed by semi-nested Nested Universal Primer A PCR. In TCRdb, the 5' RACE reads were re-called with MiXCR into one record per CDR3 protein. The sample has roughly 6,000 distinct CDR3 sequences; about 28% are singletons. Overall study findings and caveats: The larger-cohort validation was restricted to a single TCR beta V-J rearrangement rather than whole repertoires. Tumor Tregs overlapped most with tumor, then blood, naive CD4+ cells.

With V trimmed by 5 bases and J by 3 bases, 10 bases remained unmatched. Germline loops: CDR1 SEHNR, CDR2 FQNEAQ (reference sequence). The CDR3 loop spans 16 amino acids. Sequenced material: memory CD4+ T cells sorted from a lymph node. This sample's subset: memory CD4+ T cells, CD4+CD45RO+CD25-. The chain is built from TRBV7-9 and TRBJ2-1; the match to TRBD2 covers 7 bases. This TCR was sampled from a female donor with breast cancer. CDR3 region: CASSPHSSGNYNEQFF. In DNA, the CDR3 is TGTGCCAGCAGCCCCCACTCTAGCGGAAACTACAATGAGCAGTTCTTC.